This entry is about one TCR beta chain. No antigen is known for it. CDR1 and CDR2, per the germline V gene (reference sequence), are MNHEY and SMNVEV. The junction shows trimming of 2 bases on V and 6 bases on J, plus 17 bases between the germline ends. The CDR3 runs 16 residues from the cysteine to the phenylalanine. CDR3 DNA only is kept here, 48 bases in frame from base 1. This specimen comes from a study of cytomegalovirus exposure and HLA in healthy donors (TCRdb year 2017). For context, the study as a whole: In an earlier analysis of some 550 of the donors, 250 to 300 Gb of sequence data and some 100 million unique TCR beta sequences from 180 million or so T cells were reported. Roughly 300 gigabases of sequencing data and 80 million or so unique TCR sequences were included in an early release covering about 700 HLA-typed donors. Among the roughly 400 genotyped donors, under 90% belonged to the genetic ancestry cluster associated with self-reported Caucasian donors. The study aimed to test whether signatures of past pathogen exposure could be identified by cataloging public T cell receptors. The study used immunosequencing to profile the T cell repertoires of 600 to 850 subjects and linked those repertoires to cytomegalovirus serostatus. Along with the approximately 600-subject first cohort, a separate validation cohort of over 90 different subjects was used. To predict cytomegalovirus infection status, the study combined high-throughput TCR immunosequencing, statistical association of individual TCRs with disease status, and machine learning. A later analysis re-examined previously published TCR beta repertoires from about 670 donors and added high-resolution HLA genotyping to investigate patterns of TCR occurrence. In the later analysis, no new phenotypic data were used to find candidate immune exposures; instead, reliance was placed on TCR beta sequences and their occurrence across donors. To decide whether each TCR beta V gene segment behaved as functional or pseudogenic, an earlier analysis of approximately 600 of the donors relied on high-throughput TCR beta sequencing. Alongside the repertoire data, information on donor age, sex, ethnicity and CMV serostatus was compiled. In a later genetic analysis, genome-wide SNP genotypes for about 60% of the 666 donors were used, and that subset was treated as a discovery cohort. Every discovery cohort repertoire had been produced on one sequencing platform. Class I and class II HLA loci were covered by the typing at four-digit resolution. The number of donors typed differed by locus, with 629-630 for A, B, C, DRB1 and DQB1, approximately 500 for DQA1, about 610 for DPA1, and some 470 for DPB1. Because of strong linkage in the cohort, roughly five DR-DQ haplotypes were treated as single units for association and clustering. Among 300 to 500 genotyped donors of the cohort, an average of approximately 240,000 unique TCR beta nucleotide sequences was sequenced per donor, of which 15% to 20% were non-productive. The paper as a whole reports these results and caveats: Sequencing depth was assumed to be roughly uniform across donors in the presence/absence analyses, though that assumption may not hold. Only TCR beta chains were sequenced in this cohort, and the absence of alpha or paired-chain data limited detectable features. In vitro tests confirmed that a few of the cytomegalovirus-associated TCR beta chains recognize cytomegalovirus antigens. The study gave a list of roughly 150 TCR beta chains associated with cytomegalovirus. In a later analysis, several top co-occurrence clusters were reported to appear linked to parvovirus B19, influenza, CMV and Epstein-Barr virus. It was suggested by the authors that the approach could potentially be generalized to other disease states and immunological phenotypes. Cytomegalovirus status was reported to be diagnosed by the classifier with high specificity and sensitivity in both the original and validation cohorts. The sequencing pipeline was judged likely to have produced a cluster of highly shared sequence variants as a technical artifact. A further reported finding was that TCR beta sequences accurately predicted the HLA-A and HLA-B alleles for most subjects in the first cohort. In a later analysis, TCR association rates were found to vary across HLA loci, with the most associated TCRs seen for DRB1 alleles and the fewest for HLA-C alleles. Because the 87-base-pair reads could not distinguish some IMGT-functional V segments, including TRBV6-2 and TRBV6-3, those segments were excluded. At a false discovery rate of 0.05, a later analysis linked some 17,000 TCR beta sequences to specific HLA alleles. In a later analysis, most CMV-associated TCR beta chains were found to appear HLA-restricted, with HLA associations seemingly driven largely by CMV exposure. Because HLA typing was unavailable for some donors at each locus, only the typed subset was used in association tests. Seventeen rarely observed V segments, including chromosome 9 orphons, were excluded from the earlier analysis of several hundred of the donors because counts were too low. Most TCR sequences were seen in very few donors, while some public TCRs were found in many individuals. In a later genetic analysis, fewer N-insertions in productive TCRs were reported among donors in an Asian-associated ancestry cluster than the roughly 670-donor mean. In a later genetic analysis, a missense DCLRE1C variant was associated with V-gene and J-gene trimming of TCR beta chains, and the association was replicated in an independent cohort. Immune exposure information for the cohort was limited to CMV serostatus. A later analysis found that HLA-associated TCR beta chains were more clonally expanded and had lower generation probabilities than equally common non-associated chains. In an earlier analysis of approximately 590 of the donors, most TCR beta V segments appeared in productive rearrangements about 87% or about 30% of the time, broadly matching IMGT annotations. Linkage disequilibrium might explain the correlated functional status among segregating V segments, but an unknown experimental factor could not be ruled out. Assigning TCR associations to individual alleles was difficult when HLA alleles, especially DR and DQ, strongly co-occurred.

Library preparation was by the immunoSEQ multiplex PCR assay. For the multiplex PCR, a mixture combining 60 forward primers for TCR Vbeta segments and 13 reverse primers for TCR Jbeta segments was used. Amplification of the CDR3 region of rearranged TCR beta genes was performed with a multiplex PCR assay on genomic DNA. The Illumina HiSeq System was used to sequence the amplified TCR beta libraries as 87-base-pair reads. Regarding the original processing steps: A later analysis tallied tens of millions of unique TCR beta chains across the 600 to 700 repertoires, and approximately 12 million of those chains were shared by two or more donors. To remove PCR and sequencing errors, raw reads were error-corrected and collapsed into unique sequences using a nearest-neighbor algorithm that merged closely related sequences. V, D and J gene segments were assigned by aligning CDR3 sequences to IMGT reference sequences. For a sequence to be retained, a match of at least six nucleotides to both a V gene segment and a J gene segment was required. A rearrangement counted as productive if the CDR3 had no stop codons and remained in frame with V and J, and every other rearrangement counted as non-productive. Following IMGT convention, CDR3 was defined as the stretch from the second conserved V-encoded cysteine up to the conserved J-encoded phenylalanine. The earlier analysis of 587 of the donors excluded any sequence lacking an unambiguous match to a single V gene segment. An earlier analysis of approximately 590 of the donors classified V segments as functional when productive rearrangements were above 56.7% and as segregating when the standard deviation between donors was above 5%. A statistical classification framework was built for diagnosing cytomegalovirus status from the catalog of TCR beta chain sequences. V and J gene assignment, in a later analysis, came from comparing TCR nucleotide sequences with IMGT/GENE-DB human TR gene sequences. In a later analysis, CDR3 sequences and most-parsimonious VDJ recombination scenarios were assigned using the TCRdist pipeline. In a later analysis, each TCR beta chain was defined by its CDR3 amino acid sequence together with its V-gene family, and reads lacking a unique V-gene family were excluded. To address suspected cross-contamination and a sequencing artifact, a later analysis removed 592 highly shared, low-generation-probability nucleotide sequences. In a later analysis, a clonal expansion index was calculated for each public chain from normalized within-repertoire ranks of inferred template counts. In a later analysis, generation probabilities were computed with a VDJ recombination model fitted to out-of-frame rearrangements, and the resulting probabilities were checked against IGoR. A later analysis scored TCR-TCR, TCR-HLA and TCR-CMV co-occurrence with hypergeometric tests, applying a repertoire-size bias correction to TCR pairs. A later analysis estimated false discovery rates by permuting HLA or CMV assignments 20 times. A later analysis grouped co-occurring TCRs with DBSCAN, adding TCRdist sequence similarity when clustering within HLA-allele-positive subsets. Repertoires with fewer than 30,000 or more than 120,000 public chains, plus five repertoires with anomalous nucleotide sharing, were excluded from co-occurrence clustering. Drawn from immuneACCESS, this table holds only the in-frame rearrangements with V and J called that TCRdb kept. Clones are partly lost; checked studies trace under half to an unresolved V gene and leave the rest unexplained. The DNA gave D and trimming, while V, J and clone size come from that table. This sample's table lists 140,000 to 150,000 clones. The ten biggest clones cover under 2% of the sample.

The cohort was made up of 650 to 700 healthy bone marrow donors. At the time of sampling, every cohort member was nominally healthy, though immune exposures that went unrecorded were likely present. The donor was CMV seronegative and belonged to the group of approximately 320 seronegative cohort members. A peripheral blood sample was provided by each donor, and peripheral blood mononuclear cells were used for TCR beta sequencing. The Qiagen DNeasy Blood Extraction Kit was used to extract genomic DNA from the blood cell samples. Specimen: PBMCs. The rearrangement joined TRBV27 to TRBJ1-5, with an unclear D gene assignment. The TCR originated in a woman between 45 and 65 years old in good health and CMV-seronegative. The DNA sequence follows: TGTGCCAGCAGTTTAACGGGGTACCGGCGGGGTCAGCCCCAGCATTTT. Its coded protein is CASSLTGYRRGQPQHF.